This T cell receptor beta chain was found in a study of T cells in Graves' hyperthyroidism and ophthalmopathy. Points from the study as a whole: Most thyroid-expanded clonotypes above 0.001 were also found in blood.

A remark on this clonotype: Its antigen is unidentified. Germline and junction disagree at one end, which may indicate a read error.

The blood sample was taken at first hyperthyroidism diagnosis, before any ophthalmopathy symptoms. The source material, RNA transcripts, was used to amplify TCR beta CDR3 regions. First-round RT-PCR of the TCR CDR3 relied on the HTBI primer set. TCRdb re-called the multiplex PCR reads with MiXCR, one entry per CDR3 protein. The repertoire holds roughly 250,000 distinct CDR3 sequences, with about 14% as singletons. Sequencing was done on a sample of blood. The sequence came from a woman aged 35 to 49 with Graves' hyperthyroidism that later progressed to Graves' ophthalmopathy.

CDR3 sequence (DNA): TGTGCCAGCAGCTCCTCTTCCACCGGGACACGCAAATTC. Residues: CASSSSSTGTRKF. The chain uses TRBV7-9 and TRBJ2-7, with a possible D match to TRBD1 (6 bases). CDR1 is SEHNR and CDR2 is FQNEAQ in the germline V gene (reference sequence). CDR3 length: 13 amino acids. The full variable domain, in which reference TRBV7-9 and TRBJ2-7 provide the parts outside the CDR3, is DTGVSQNPRHKITKRGQNVTFRCDPISEHNRLYWYRQTLGQGPEFLTYFQNEAQLEKSRLLSDRFSAERPKGSFSTLEIQRTEQGDSAMYLCASSSSSTGTRKFGPGTRLTVT.